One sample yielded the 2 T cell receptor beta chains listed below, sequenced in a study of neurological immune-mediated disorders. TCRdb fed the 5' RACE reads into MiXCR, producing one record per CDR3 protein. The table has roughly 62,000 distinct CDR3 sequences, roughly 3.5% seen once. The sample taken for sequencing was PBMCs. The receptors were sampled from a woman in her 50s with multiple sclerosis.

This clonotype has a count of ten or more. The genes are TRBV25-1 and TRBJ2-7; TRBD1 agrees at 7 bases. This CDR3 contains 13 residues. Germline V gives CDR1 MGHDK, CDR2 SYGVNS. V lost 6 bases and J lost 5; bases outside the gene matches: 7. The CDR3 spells CASRGQGDHEQYF. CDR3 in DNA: TGTGCCAGCAGAGGGCAGGGGGACCACGAGCAGTACTTC.

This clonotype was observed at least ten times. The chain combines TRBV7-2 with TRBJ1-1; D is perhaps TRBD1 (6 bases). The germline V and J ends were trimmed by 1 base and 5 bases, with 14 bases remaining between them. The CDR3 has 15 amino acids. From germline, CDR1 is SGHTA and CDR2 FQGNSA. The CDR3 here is CASSLVRGRRTEAFF. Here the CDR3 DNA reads TGTGCCAGCAGCTTAGTTCGGGGGCGCCGGACTGAAGCTTTCTTT.